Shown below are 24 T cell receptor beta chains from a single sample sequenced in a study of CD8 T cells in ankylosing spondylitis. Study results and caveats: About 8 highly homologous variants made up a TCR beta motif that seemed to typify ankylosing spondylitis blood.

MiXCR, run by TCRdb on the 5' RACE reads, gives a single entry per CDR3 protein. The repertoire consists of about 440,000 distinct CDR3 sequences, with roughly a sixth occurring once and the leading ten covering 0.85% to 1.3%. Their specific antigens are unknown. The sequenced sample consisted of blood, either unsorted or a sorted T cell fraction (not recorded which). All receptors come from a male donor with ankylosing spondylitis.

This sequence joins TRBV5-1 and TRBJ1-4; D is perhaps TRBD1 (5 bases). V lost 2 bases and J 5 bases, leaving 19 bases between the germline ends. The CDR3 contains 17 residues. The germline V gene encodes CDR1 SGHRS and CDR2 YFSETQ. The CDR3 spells CASSFLSIRGRNEKLFF. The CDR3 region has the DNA TGCGCCAGCAGCTTTTTGTCGATAAGGGGCAGGAATGAAAAACTGTTTTTT.

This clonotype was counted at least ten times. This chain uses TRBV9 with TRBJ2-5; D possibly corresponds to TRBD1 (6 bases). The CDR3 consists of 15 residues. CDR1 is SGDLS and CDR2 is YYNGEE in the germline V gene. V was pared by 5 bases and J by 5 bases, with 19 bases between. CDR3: CASRETGRNEETQYF. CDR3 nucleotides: TGTGCCAGCAGGGAGACAGGAAGAAACGAGGAGACCCAGTACTTC.

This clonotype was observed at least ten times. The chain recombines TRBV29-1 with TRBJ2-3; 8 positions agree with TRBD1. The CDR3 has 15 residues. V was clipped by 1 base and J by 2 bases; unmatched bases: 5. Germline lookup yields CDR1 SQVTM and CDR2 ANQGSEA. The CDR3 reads CSVEGVRGLTDTQYF. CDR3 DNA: TGCAGCGTTGAAGGAGTCAGGGGGCTCACAGATACGCAGTATTTT.

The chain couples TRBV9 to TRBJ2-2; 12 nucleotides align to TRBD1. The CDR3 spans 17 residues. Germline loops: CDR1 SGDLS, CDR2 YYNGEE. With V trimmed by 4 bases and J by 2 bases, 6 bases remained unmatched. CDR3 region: CASSSPGQGANTGELFF. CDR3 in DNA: TGTGCCAGCAGCTCACCGGGACAGGGGGCTAACACCGGGGAGCTGTTTTTT.

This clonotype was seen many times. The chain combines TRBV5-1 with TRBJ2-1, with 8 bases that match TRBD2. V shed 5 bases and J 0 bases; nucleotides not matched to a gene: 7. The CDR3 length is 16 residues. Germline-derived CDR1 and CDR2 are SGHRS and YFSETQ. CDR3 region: CASSTGGPSSYNEQFF. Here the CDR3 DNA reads TGCGCCAGCAGTACGGGGGGGCCGAGCTCCTACAATGAGCAGTTCTTC.

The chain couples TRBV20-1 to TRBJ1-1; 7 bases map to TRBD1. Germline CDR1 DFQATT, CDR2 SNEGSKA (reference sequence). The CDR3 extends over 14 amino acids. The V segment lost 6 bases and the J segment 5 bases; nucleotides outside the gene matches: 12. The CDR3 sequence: CSATYGGGATEAFF. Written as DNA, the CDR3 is TGCAGTGCCACCTACGGAGGGGGCGCGACTGAAGCTTTCTTT.

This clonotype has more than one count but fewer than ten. The CDR3 bases are TGCGCCAGCAGCTTGGTGCCGGACGTGGAGACCCAGTACTTC. This translates into CASSLVPDVETQYF. This chain connects TRBV5-1 to TRBJ2-5; D gene ambiguous. The CDR3 contains 14 residues. From germline, CDR1 is SGHRS and CDR2 YFSETQ. V was pared by 0 bases and J by 5 bases, with 11 bases between.

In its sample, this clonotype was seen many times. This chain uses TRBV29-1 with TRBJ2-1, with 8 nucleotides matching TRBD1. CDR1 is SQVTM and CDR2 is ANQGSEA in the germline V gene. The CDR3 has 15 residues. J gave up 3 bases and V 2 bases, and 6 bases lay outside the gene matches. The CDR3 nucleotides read TGCAGCGTTGAACAGGGGGCCAGTGACTACAATGAGCAGTTCTTC. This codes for CSVEQGASDYNEQFF.

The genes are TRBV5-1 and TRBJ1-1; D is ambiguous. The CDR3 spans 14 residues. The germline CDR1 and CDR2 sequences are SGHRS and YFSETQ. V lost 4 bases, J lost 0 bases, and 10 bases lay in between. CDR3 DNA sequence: TGCGCCAGCAGCCTTCAAACAGTGAACACTGAAGCTTTCTTT. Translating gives CASSLQTVNTEAFF.

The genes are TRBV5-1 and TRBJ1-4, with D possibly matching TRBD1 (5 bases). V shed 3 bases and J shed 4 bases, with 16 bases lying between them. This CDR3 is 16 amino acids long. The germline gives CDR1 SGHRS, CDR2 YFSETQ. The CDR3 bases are TGCGCCAGCAGCTGGGGGGACGGACCCAATAATGAAAAACTGTTTTTT. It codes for CASSWGDGPNNEKLFF.

CDR3 loop: CASSPEGQSSINYGYTF. The CDR3 nucleotides read TGTGCCAGCAGCCCGGAGGGACAGTCCTCGATTAACTATGGCTACACCTTC. This chain links TRBV5-6 with TRBJ1-2; 7 nucleotides match TRBD1. V lost 4 bases, J lost 1 base, and 13 bases stayed unmatched. The germline V gene encodes CDR1 SGHDT and CDR2 YYEEEE. The CDR3 contains 17 residues.

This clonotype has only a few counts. CDR3: CSARDPNEQFF. The DNA of the CDR3 is TGCAGTGCTAGAGATCCCAATGAGCAGTTCTTC. The V call is TRBV20-1, the J call TRBJ2-1; D is uncertain. Trimming removed 0 bases from V and 6 bases from J, with 3 bases in between. CDR1 and CDR2 (germline): DFQATT, SNEGSKA (reference sequence). The CDR3 covers 11 residues.

The CDR3 nucleotides are TGCAGTGCAACGGAGAAGGCTACGGAGCAGTACTTC. Protein sequence: CSATEKATEQYF. The chain links TRBV20-1 to TRBJ2-7; D remains unclear. V lost 6 bases, J lost 7 bases, and 16 bases lay in between. The CDR3 is 12 residues long. Germline CDR1 reads DFQATT; CDR2 reads SNEGSKA (reference sequence).

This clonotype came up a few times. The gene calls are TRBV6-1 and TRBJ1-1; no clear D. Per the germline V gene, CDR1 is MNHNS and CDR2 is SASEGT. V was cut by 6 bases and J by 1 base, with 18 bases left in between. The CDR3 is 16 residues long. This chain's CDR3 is CASRPGAVGKNTEAFF. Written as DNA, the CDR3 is TGTGCCAGCAGACCCGGAGCGGTTGGGAAGAACACTGAAGCTTTCTTT.

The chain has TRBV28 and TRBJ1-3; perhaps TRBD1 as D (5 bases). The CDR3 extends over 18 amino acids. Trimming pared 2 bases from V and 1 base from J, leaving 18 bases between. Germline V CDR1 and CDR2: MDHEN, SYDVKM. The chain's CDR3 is CASSLPTSGGVSGNTIYF. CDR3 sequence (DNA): TGTGCCAGCAGTTTACCGACCTCTGGGGGGGTGTCTGGAAACACCATATATTTT.

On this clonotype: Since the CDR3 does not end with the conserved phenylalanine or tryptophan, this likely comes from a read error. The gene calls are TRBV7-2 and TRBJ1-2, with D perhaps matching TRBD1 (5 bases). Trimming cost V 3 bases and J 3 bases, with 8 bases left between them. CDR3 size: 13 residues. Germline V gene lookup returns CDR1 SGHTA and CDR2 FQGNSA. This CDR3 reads CASSLGTYYGYTL. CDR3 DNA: TGTGCCAGCAGCTTGGGGACGTACTATGGCTACACCCTC.

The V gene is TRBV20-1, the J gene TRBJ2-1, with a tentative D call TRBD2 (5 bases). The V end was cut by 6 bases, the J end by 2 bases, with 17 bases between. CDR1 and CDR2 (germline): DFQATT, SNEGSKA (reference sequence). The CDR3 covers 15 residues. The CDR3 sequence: CSADSGSGAYNEQFF. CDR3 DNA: TGCAGTGCCGACTCCGGCAGCGGTGCCTACAATGAGCAGTTCTTC.

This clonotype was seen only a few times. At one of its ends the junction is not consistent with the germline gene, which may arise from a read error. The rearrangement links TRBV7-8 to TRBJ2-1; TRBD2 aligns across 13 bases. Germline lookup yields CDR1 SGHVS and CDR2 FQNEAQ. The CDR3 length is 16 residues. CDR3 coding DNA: TGTGCCAGCAGCCTAGCGGGACTAGCGGGGTCGAATGAGCAGTTCTTC. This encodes CASSLAGLAGSNEQFF.

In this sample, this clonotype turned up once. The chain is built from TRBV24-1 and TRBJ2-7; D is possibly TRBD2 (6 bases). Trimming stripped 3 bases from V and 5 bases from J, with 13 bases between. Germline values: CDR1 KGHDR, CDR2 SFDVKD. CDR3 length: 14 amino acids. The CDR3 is CATSDTGVPHEQYF. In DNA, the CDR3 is TGTGCCACCAGTGATACGGGAGTCCCCCACGAGCAGTACTTC.

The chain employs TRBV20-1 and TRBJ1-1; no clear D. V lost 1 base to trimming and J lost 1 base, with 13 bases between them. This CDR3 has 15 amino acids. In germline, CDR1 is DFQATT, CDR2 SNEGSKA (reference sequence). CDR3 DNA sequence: TGCAGTGCTAGAGTAGTTGGGCGGAGGAACACTGAAGCTTTCTTT. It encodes CSARVVGRRNTEAFF.

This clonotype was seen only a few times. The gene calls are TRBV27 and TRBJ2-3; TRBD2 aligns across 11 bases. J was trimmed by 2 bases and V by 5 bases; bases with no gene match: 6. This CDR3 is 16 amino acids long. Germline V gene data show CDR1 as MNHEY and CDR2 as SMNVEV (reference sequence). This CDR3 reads CASSPRLAGNTDTQYF. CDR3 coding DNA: TGTGCCAGCAGTCCCCGACTAGCGGGGAACACAGATACGCAGTATTTT.

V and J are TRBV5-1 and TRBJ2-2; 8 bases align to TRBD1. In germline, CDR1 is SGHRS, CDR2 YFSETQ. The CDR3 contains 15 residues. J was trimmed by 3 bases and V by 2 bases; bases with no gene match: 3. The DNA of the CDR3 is TGCGCCAGCAGCTTAGGGACAGGCTACACCGGGGAGCTGTTTTTT. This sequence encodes CASSLGTGYTGELFF.

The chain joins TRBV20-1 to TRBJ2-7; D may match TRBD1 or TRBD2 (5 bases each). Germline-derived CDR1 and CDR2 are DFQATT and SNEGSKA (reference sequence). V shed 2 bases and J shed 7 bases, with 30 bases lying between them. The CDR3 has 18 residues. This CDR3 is CSARTGTVMKRRQLEQYF. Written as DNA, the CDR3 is TGCAGTGCTAGAACGGGGACGGTAATGAAGAGGAGGCAGTTGGAGCAGTACTTC.

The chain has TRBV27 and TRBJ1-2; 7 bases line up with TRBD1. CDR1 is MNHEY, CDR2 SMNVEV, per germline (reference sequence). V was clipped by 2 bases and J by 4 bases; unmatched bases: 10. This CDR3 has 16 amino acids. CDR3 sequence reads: CASSLIGGQGGYGYTF. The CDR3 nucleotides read TGTGCCAGCAGTTTAATAGGGGGCCAGGGCGGCTATGGCTACACCTTC.